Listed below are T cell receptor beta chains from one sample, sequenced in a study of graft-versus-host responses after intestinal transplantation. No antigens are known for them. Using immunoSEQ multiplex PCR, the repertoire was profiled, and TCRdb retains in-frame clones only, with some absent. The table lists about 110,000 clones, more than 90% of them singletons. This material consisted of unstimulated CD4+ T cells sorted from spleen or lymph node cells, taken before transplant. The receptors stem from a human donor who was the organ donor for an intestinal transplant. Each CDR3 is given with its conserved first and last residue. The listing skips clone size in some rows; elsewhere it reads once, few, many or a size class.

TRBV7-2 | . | CASSLAPGAPGANVLTF
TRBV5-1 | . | CASSFSGSNQPQHF
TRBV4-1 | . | CASRKGTAGDRNTGELFF
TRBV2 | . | CASSETPRLAESRIPKNYNEQFF
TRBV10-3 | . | CAISRDGPNTGELFF
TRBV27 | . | CASRTTGQGYGYTF
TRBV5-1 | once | CASSKIQGGPYEQYF
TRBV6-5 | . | CASSPFREKLFF
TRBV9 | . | CASSDGGGSNQPQHF
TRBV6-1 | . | CASSFAGTTYEQYF
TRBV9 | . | CASSVGLAGSYEQYF
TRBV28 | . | CASTASGVPRGNTIYF
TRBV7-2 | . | CASSLRSRGTGTHYEQYF
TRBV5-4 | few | CASSLGQGNGNTIYF
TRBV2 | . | CASERESTDTQYF
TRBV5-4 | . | CASSSTSTGGETQYF
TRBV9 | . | CASSLLTTGELFF
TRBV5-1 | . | CASSWAGTSNYGYTF
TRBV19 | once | CATLGSERAGDTQYF
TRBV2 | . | CASTYQETQYF
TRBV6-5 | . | CASSFQGFKAFF
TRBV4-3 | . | CASSQGPDSGGNTIYF
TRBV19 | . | CASSSGFSYNEQFF
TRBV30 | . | CAWSAGGEQYF
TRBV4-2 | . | CASSQDGLAEILADTDTQYF
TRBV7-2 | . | CASSLRGSYNEQFF